These 21 T cell receptor beta chains came from one sample sequenced in a study of shared clonotypes between healthy human individuals (dated by TCRdb to the early 2020s). The library was prepared using the immunoSEQ multiplex PCR assay. TCRdb retrieved this table from immuneACCESS and kept in-frame rearrangements only. Not all clones are present; in checked studies, unresolved V genes account for under half, and no reason is known for the remainder. Recorded for this sample are more than 1.2 million clones; approximately 98.5% of them occurred a single time. The ten largest clonotypes hold 0.36% of the sample. The sample consisted of naive CD4+ T cells sorted from blood. The cell subset or site label on this specimen signifies: CD45RA+ positively selected. The source is a man aged 25 to 40 in good health.

The V and J genes are TRBV5-5 and TRBJ2-2; possible D gene TRBD1, 5 bases. The CDR3 runs to 15 residues. V dropped 4 bases and J dropped 4 bases, with 14 bases sitting between them. CDR1 is SGHKS and CDR2 is YYEKEE in the germline V gene (reference sequence). CDR3 sequence (DNA): TGTGCCAGCAGCCTAATTACGACAGTCACCGGGGAGCTGTTTTTT. Translated: CASSLITTVTGELFF.

The V and J genes are TRBV30 and TRBJ2-3; 8 bases align to TRBD1. This CDR3 is 16 amino acids long. Germline assignment: CDR1 GTSNPN and CDR2 SVGIG (reference sequence). V shed 4 bases, J shed 2 bases, and the junction held 11 bases outside the gene matches. CDR3: CAWNTGGLTNTDTQYF. In DNA form, the CDR3 reads TGTGCCTGGAATACAGGGGGTCTAACCAACACAGATACGCAGTATTTT.

The chain couples TRBV6-5 to TRBJ1-2; D gene ambiguous. Germline CDR1 MNHEY, CDR2 SVGAGI. The V end was cut by 0 bases, the J end by 4 bases, with 9 bases between. The CDR3 runs to 14 residues. For the CDR3, the DNA is TGTGCCAGCAGTTACTCTTCGGCTAGCTATGGCTACACCTTC. It is translated as CASSYSSASYGYTF.

In regard to this clone: The sample has other DNA sequences that encode this CDR3 too. The rearrangement uses TRBV4-3 and TRBJ2-1; TRBD1 is a possible D gene (7 bases). CDR1 is LGHNA, CDR2 YSLEER, per germline. The CDR3 extends over 15 amino acids. V was pared by 2 bases and J by 4 bases, with 12 bases between. CDR3 sequence reads: CASSQTGDSYNEQFF. The CDR3 coding sequence is TGCGCCAGCAGCCAAACAGGGGACTCTTACAATGAGCAGTTCTTC.

In its sample, this clone was seen once. The V call is TRBV6-5, the J call TRBJ1-5; D not resolved. The ends were cut back, 6 bases at V and 2 bases at J, with 14 bases in the middle. Per germline, CDR1 MNHEY and CDR2 SVGAGI. The CDR3 extends over 15 amino acids. The CDR3 here is CASSPMGGGNQPQHF. The CDR3 DNA reads as TGTGCCAGCAGCCCCATGGGAGGCGGCAATCAGCCCCAGCATTTT.

This chain connects TRBV19 to TRBJ2-4; 7 nucleotides line up with TRBD1. Germline V lookup: CDR1 LNHDA, CDR2 SQIVND (reference sequence). The V segment lost 9 bases and the J segment 3 bases; nucleotides outside the gene matches: 5. The CDR3 loop spans 13 amino acids. CDR3 sequence reads: CASVDRVKNIQYF. The CDR3 DNA is TGTGCCAGCGTTGACAGGGTCAAAAACATTCAGTACTTC.

On this clone itself: At the DNA level, this CDR3 is encoded by other sequences in the same sample as well. The genes are TRBV18 and TRBJ2-2; the D gene is possibly TRBD2 (6 bases). The CDR3 sequence is 15 residues long. Trimming cost V 1 base and J 2 bases, with 8 bases left between them. Germline V gene lookup returns CDR1 KGHSH and CDR2 LQKENI. The CDR3 spells CASSPQGTNTGELFF. CDR3 sequence (DNA): TGTGCCAGCTCACCACAGGGGACTAACACCGGGGAGCTGTTTTTT.

The rearrangement links TRBV11-3 to TRBJ2-5; 14 bases fit TRBD2. The CDR3 length is 15 residues. The trim removed 4 bases at V and 4 bases at J, leaving 2 bases unmatched. CDR1 and CDR2 from the germline V gene are SGHNT and YENEEA. DNA for the CDR3: TGTGCCAGCAGCTCCGGACTAGCGGGAGGAGAGACCCAGTACTTC. It specifies CASSSGLAGGETQYF. Complete variable domain (other parts from reference TRBV11-3 and TRBJ2-5): EAGVVQSPRYKIIEKKQPVAFWCNPISGHNTLYWYLQNLGQGPELLIRYENEEAVDDSQLPKDRFSAERLKGVDSTLKIQPAELGDSAVYLCASSSGLAGGETQYFGPGTRLLVL.

V gene TRBV6-1 combines with J gene TRBJ2-7, with 8 bases identical to TRBD2. This CDR3 contains 14 residues. CDR1 MNHNS and CDR2 SASEGT come from the germline V gene. J lost 1 base, V lost 7 bases, and 6 bases had no gene match. The CDR3 region is CASNLGTSSYEQYF. The CDR3 DNA sequence: TGTGCCAGCAACCTAGGGACTAGTTCCTACGAGCAGTACTTC.

This clone is a singleton in its sample. This chain connects TRBV21-1 to TRBJ2-7. TRBV21-1 is a pseudogene locus. This CDR3 region has 11 residues. CDR3 protein: CASIPHYEQYF. Here the CDR3 DNA reads TGTGCCAGCATCCCGCATTACGAGCAGTACTTC.

The V and J genes are TRBV5-1 and TRBJ2-7; TRBD2 matches at 10 bases. Germline V gene data show CDR1 as SGHRS and CDR2 as YFSETQ. The CDR3 has 17 residues. Losses at the gene ends were 0 bases for V and 3 bases for J; bases not matched to a gene: 9. The CDR3: CASSLDLLAGQFYEQYF. CDR3 bases: TGCGCCAGCAGCTTGGATCTACTAGCGGGACAATTCTACGAGCAGTACTTC.

This rearrangement joins TRBV4-3 to TRBJ2-7, with D possibly being TRBD2 (6 bases). The V end was cut by 4 bases, the J end by 6 bases, with 13 bases between. The CDR3 extends over 13 amino acids. The germline gives CDR1 LGHNA, CDR2 YSLEER. The CDR3 region has the DNA TGCGCCAGCAGCCCTCTCGGAGGGACCGAGCAGTACTTC. Translating gives CASSPLGGTEQYF.

This clone was found once. The rearrangement links TRBV19 to TRBJ2-7; 15 bases match TRBD2. The CDR3 runs 16 residues. Germline V lookup: CDR1 LNHDA, CDR2 SQIVND (reference sequence). The ends lost 4 bases at V and 5 bases at J; junction bases unmatched: 6. CDR3 loop: CASSTAGTSGRNEQYF. CDR3 sequence (DNA): TGTGCCAGTAGTACGGCAGGGACTAGCGGGAGGAACGAGCAGTACTTC.

The V call is TRBV19, the J call TRBJ1-3; possibly TRBD1 for D (6 bases). V was pared by 5 bases and J by 2 bases, with 13 bases between. The length of the CDR3 is 15 residues. Germline CDR1 reads LNHDA; CDR2 reads SQIVND (reference sequence). In nucleotides, the CDR3 is TGTGCCAGTAGTGCTCCCAGGGGACCTGGAAACACCATATATTTT. Translating gives CASSAPRGPGNTIYF. The full variable domain, rest sourced from reference TRBV19 and TRBJ1-3, is DGGITQSPKYLFRKEGQNVTLSCEQNLNHDAMYWYRQDPGQGLRLIYYSQIVNDFQKGDIAEGYSVSREKKESFPLTVTSAQKNPTAFYLCASSAPRGPGNTIYFGEGSWLTVV.

V gene TRBV18 combines with J gene TRBJ2-7, with 7 bases identical to TRBD1. CDR1 and CDR2 (germline): KGHSH, LQKENI. The V segment lost 3 bases and the J segment 4 bases; nucleotides outside the gene matches: 6. The CDR3 spans 14 residues. CDR3 protein: CASSPRQGMYEQYF. In DNA form, the CDR3 reads TGTGCCAGCTCACCTAGACAGGGAATGTACGAGCAGTACTTC.

The CDR3 DNA is TGTGCCAGCAGCACCGGGACAGGCGACGAGCAGTACTTC. Translated, it gives CASSTGTGDEQYF. The chain uses TRBV6-5 and TRBJ2-7; 8 bases align to TRBD1. With V trimmed by 6 bases and J by 5 bases, 6 bases remained unmatched. Germline values: CDR1 MNHEY, CDR2 SVGAGI. The length of the CDR3 is 13 residues.

The chain combines TRBV7-2 with TRBJ2-1; D not certain. The germline V gene has CDR1 SGHTA and CDR2 FQGNSA. This CDR3 is 15 amino acids long. V was pared by 5 bases and J by 6 bases, with 17 bases between. The CDR3: CASSIRLTLGNEQFF. The CDR3 DNA reads TGTGCCAGCAGCATCCGACTTACTCTTGGCAATGAGCAGTTCTTC.

The chain uses TRBV7-3 and TRBJ2-3; 11 nucleotides match TRBD2. After removal of 1 base from V and 3 bases from J, the junction contained 6 bases not matched to a gene. Germline V CDR1 and CDR2: SGHTA, FQGTGA. The CDR3 sequence is 17 residues long. The CDR3 region has the DNA TGTGCCAGCAGCTTAAGGAAGCTAGCGGGAGGTACAGATACGCAGTATTTT. Protein: CASSLRKLAGGTDTQYF.

The chain has TRBV6-5 and TRBJ2-7, with TRBD2 identical over 11 bases. Germline V gene sequence: CDR1 MNHEY, CDR2 SVGAGI. The V segment lost 4 bases and the J segment 6 bases; nucleotides outside the gene matches: 5. The CDR3 consists of 14 residues. In DNA, the CDR3 is TGTGCCAGCAGTTGGGGACTAGCGGTCTCCGAGCAGTACTTC. This gives the protein CASSWGLAVSEQYF.

The rearrangement links TRBV6-4 to TRBJ2-3, with D uncertain. CDR3 length equals 15 residues. Germline CDR1 MRHNA, CDR2 SNTAGT. Trimming cost V 6 bases and J 2 bases, with 15 bases left between them. This CDR3 is CASSPFVGATDTQYF. CDR3 nucleotide sequence: TGTGCCAGCAGCCCGTTCGTAGGTGCCACAGATACGCAGTATTTT.

This rearrangement joins TRBV7-2 to TRBJ2-4, with D perhaps matching TRBD1 (6 bases). Between the trimmed V and J ends, which lost 5 bases and 0 bases, there was a span of 14 bases. CDR1 is SGHTA and CDR2 is FQGNSA in the germline V gene. The CDR3 contains 16 residues. The CDR3 spells CASSPSDRLAKNIQYF. As DNA, the CDR3 is TGTGCCAGCAGCCCCTCGGACAGACTAGCCAAAAACATTCAGTACTTC.